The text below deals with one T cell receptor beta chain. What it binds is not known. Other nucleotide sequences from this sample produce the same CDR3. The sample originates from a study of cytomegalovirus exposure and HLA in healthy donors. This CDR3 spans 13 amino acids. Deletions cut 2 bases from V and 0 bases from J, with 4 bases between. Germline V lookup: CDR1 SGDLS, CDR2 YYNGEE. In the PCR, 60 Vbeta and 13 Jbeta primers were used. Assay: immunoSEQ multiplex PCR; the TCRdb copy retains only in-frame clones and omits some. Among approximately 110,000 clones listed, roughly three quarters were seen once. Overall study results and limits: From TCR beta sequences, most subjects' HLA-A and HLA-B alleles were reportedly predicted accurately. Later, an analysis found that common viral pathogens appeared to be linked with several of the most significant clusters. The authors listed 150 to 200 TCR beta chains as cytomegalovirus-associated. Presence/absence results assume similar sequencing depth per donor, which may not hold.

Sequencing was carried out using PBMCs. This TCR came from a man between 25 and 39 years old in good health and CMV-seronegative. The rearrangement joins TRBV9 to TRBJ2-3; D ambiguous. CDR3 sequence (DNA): TGTGCCAGCAGCGTGGCCAGCACAGATACGCAGTATTTT. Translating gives CASSVASTDTQYF.